This T cell receptor beta chain derives from a study of cytomegalovirus exposure and HLA in healthy donors. Study context: In a later analysis, the approximately 110 validation repertoires were reported to have used the same platform as the 650 to 800 first-cohort repertoires. Study observations and caveats: Some TCR beta chains (164 of them) were listed as cytomegalovirus-associated.

As to this clone: Its antigen is not identified.

The CDR3 consists of 14 residues. Germline CDR1 and CDR2: SGHAT and FQNNGV. Unmatched junction bases numbered 5, after V lost 3 bases and J lost 6 bases. Assay: immunoSEQ multiplex PCR; the TCRdb copy retains only in-frame clones and omits some. The sample has a few hundred thousand clones, roughly 88% seen once; the top ten hold around 3.3%. The rearrangement uses TRBV11-2 and TRBJ2-1; TRBD1 matches 7 bases. The material sequenced was PBMCs. The clonotype comes from a young woman in good health and CMV-seronegative. The chain's CDR3 is CASSFSDRANEQFF. The CDR3 coding sequence is TGTGCCAGCAGCTTTTCCGACAGGGCCAATGAGCAGTTCTTC.